The present T cell receptor beta chain was sequenced within a study of regulatory T cells in long-lasting Graves disease. Whole-study results and caveats: Comparison showed that persistent patients shared more public clonotypes (2,741) than new patients (nearly 1,000). Lower TCR diversity was seen in persistent Graves' patients than in newly diagnosed ones.

With respect to this clonotype: Antigen specificity is unknown. This is likely a read error, given that the CDR3 carries no conserved phenylalanine or tryptophan at its end.

According to the study, TCR beta libraries were built with iRepertoire HTBI primers and CDR3-region Arm-PCR. MiXCR, run by TCRdb on the multiplex PCR reads, gives a single entry per CDR3 protein. The sample contains 510,000 or so distinct CDR3 sequences, about 12% of which appear only once. This CDR3 is built from 13 residues. The germline CDR1 and CDR2 sequences are LNHDA and SQIVND (reference sequence). The V gene lost 6 bases and the J gene lost 5 bases, with 13 bases spanning the gap. Time point: newly diagnosed GD, antithyroid drugs for less than 3 months. Extracted PBMC RNA gave rise to the TCR library. Patients came through an endocrinology department, and that department was in Xi'an, China. Another study also made use of these data, one on T cells in Graves' hyperthyroidism and ophthalmopathy. That report adds: Ophthalmopathy cases were set apart from stable hyperthyroidism by a 13 V-J model.

This specimen consisted of peripheral blood mononuclear cells (PBMCs), obtained at new diagnosis, from a patient treated with antithyroid drugs. The chain joins TRBV19 to TRBJ2-5, with D perhaps being TRBD1 or TRBD2 (7 bases each). The origin of this receptor is a woman aged 25 to 39 with Graves disease. The CDR3 here is CASRPGGVETQYL. The CDR3, as DNA: TGTGCCAGTAGGCCAGGGGGGGTGGAGACCCAGTACCTC.